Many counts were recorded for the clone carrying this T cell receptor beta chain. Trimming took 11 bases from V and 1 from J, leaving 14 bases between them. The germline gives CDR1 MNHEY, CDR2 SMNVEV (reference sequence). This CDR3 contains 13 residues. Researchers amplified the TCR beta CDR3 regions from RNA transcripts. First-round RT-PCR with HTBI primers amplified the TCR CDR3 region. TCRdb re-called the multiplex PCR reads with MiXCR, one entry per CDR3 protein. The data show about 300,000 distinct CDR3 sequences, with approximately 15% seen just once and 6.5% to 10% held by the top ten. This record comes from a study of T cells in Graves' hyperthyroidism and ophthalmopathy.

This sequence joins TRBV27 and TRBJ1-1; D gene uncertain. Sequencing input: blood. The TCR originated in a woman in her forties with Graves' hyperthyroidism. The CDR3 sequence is CAVSSNKNTEAFF. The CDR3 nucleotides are TGTGCCGTTAGCTCGAATAAGAACACTGAAGCTTTCTTT.